This TCR beta chain was identified during a study of shared clonotypes between healthy human individuals. CD45RO-negative, CCR7-positively selected cells formed the naive CD8 fraction, excluding terminally differentiated effector memory CD45RA+ cells. TCRdb's copy holds only in-frame clones and misses some; the assay was immunoSEQ multiplex PCR. The table has millions of clones, about 95% seen once. This CDR3 is built from 15 residues. The ends were cut back, 1 base at V and 5 bases at J, with 14 bases in the middle. Germline CDR1 SEHNR, CDR2 FQNEAQ (reference sequence). The sequence was obtained from a man younger than 30 in good health. The rearrangement links TRBV7-9 to TRBJ1-2, with D possibly matching TRBD1 (6 bases). Sequencing was carried out using naive CD8+ T cells sorted from blood. The DNA for the CDR3 is TGTGCCAGCAGCTTAGTCTTGGGGGCAGAGTATGGCTACACCTTC. It codes for CASSLVLGAEYGYTF.